These 15 T cell receptor beta chains share one sample of origin, sequenced in a study of blood T cell repertoires in COVID-19. Generated by immunoSEQ multiplex PCR, the TCRdb table keeps only in-frame clones and is missing some. The table has under 450,000 clones, about 89% seen once. Sample: PBMCs or T cells enriched from blood (not recorded which). Receptor source: a young man who had recovered from COVID-19.

This clone appeared once. V is TRBV4-3 and J is TRBJ2-7; 12 bases agree with TRBD1. This CDR3 is built from 16 residues. V gave up 1 base and J gave up 5 bases; unmatched junction bases: 6. CDR1 and CDR2 (germline): LGHNA, YSLEER. As DNA, the CDR3 is TGCGCCAGCAGCCAAGCGCCGGGACAGGGGGCGAACGAGCAGTACTTC. Protein: CASSQAPGQGANEQYF.

V usage is TRBV6-2 or TRBV6-3 and J usage is TRBJ1-2; D is unresolved. With 6 bases removed from V and 0 bases from J, the gap between germline ends came to 20 bases. The CDR3 totals 17 residues. Germline loops: CDR1 MNHEY, CDR2 SVGEGT. The CDR3 loop is CASSPLAGLIANYGYTF. CDR3 DNA: TGTGCCAGCAGCCCCCTCGCCGGGTTAATAGCTAACTATGGCTACACCTTC.

The rearrangement uses TRBV6-2 or TRBV6-3 and TRBJ2-1; D is unresolved. This CDR3 is built from 14 residues. Germline CDR1 and CDR2: MNHEY and SVGEGT. V gave up 0 bases and J gave up 7 bases, with 10 bases separating them. CDR3 residues: CASSYSLVRNEQFF. CDR3 DNA: TGTGCCAGCAGTTACTCTCTAGTAAGGAATGAGCAGTTCTTC.

The chain has TRBV5-1 and TRBJ1-1, with D possibly being TRBD1 (6 bases). Germline CDR1 reads SGHRS; CDR2 reads YFSETQ. The CDR3 consists of 15 residues. V lost 5 bases to trimming and J lost 1 base, with 15 bases between them. The CDR3 DNA follows: TGCGCCAGCAGAGCGTGGGGGCTCGAGAACACTGAAGCTTTCTTT. Translating it yields CASRAWGLENTEAFF.

The chain couples TRBV25-1 to TRBJ2-2, with TRBD1 matching 9 bases. The CDR3 extends over 15 amino acids. From germline, CDR1 is MGHDK and CDR2 SYGVNS. With V trimmed by 6 bases and J by 4 bases, 6 bases remained unmatched. CDR3 in DNA: TGTGCCAGCAGGAAGGACAGGGGTGGCACCGGGGAGCTGTTTTTT. Its protein is CASRKDRGGTGELFF.

As to this clone: At one end, the junction sequence differs from germline, possibly due to a read error. The chain recombines TRBV2 with TRBJ1-6; 7 bases align to TRBD1. Looked up from germline, CDR1 is SNHLY and CDR2 is FYNNEI. The CDR3 spans 13 residues. DNA for the CDR3: TGTGCCAGCACCTCGGACAGGAACCCCCTGAGTAGTTTT. The encoded protein is CASTSDRNPLSSF.

The J gene is TRBJ2-1, the V gene TRBV19; a weak D match, TRBD2 (6 bases). Trimming took 3 bases from V and 10 from J, leaving 13 bases between them. CDR1 is LNHDA, CDR2 SQIVND, per germline (reference sequence). This CDR3 contains 13 residues. For the CDR3, the DNA is TGTGCCAGTAGTATGCAGGGAGGAGTGGAGCAGTTCTTC. Its protein is CASSMQGGVEQFF.

The V gene is TRBV9, the J gene TRBJ1-2; D may be TRBD1 (6 bases). This CDR3 comprises 13 residues. CDR1 is SGDLS and CDR2 is YYNGEE in the germline V gene. V was shortened by 0 bases and J by 4 bases, with 7 bases between the two germline ends. As DNA, the CDR3 is TGTGCCAGCAGCGTAGAAGGGGGCTATGGCTACACCTTC. The encoded protein is CASSVEGGYGYTF.

The chain combines TRBV7-8 with TRBJ1-1; no definite D call. Germline CDR1 SGHVS, CDR2 FQNEAQ. Between the trimmed V and J ends, which lost 0 bases and 0 bases, there was a span of 5 bases. This CDR3 is 14 amino acids long. This CDR3 is CASSLARLNTEAFF. CDR3 bases: TGTGCCAGCAGCTTAGCGCGGCTGAACACTGAAGCTTTCTTT. Full variable domain (remainder filled in from reference TRBV7-8 and TRBJ1-1): GAGVSQSPRYKVAKRGQDVALRCDPISGHVSLFWYQQALGQGPEFLTYFQNEAQLDKSGLPSDRFFAERPEGSVSTLKIQRTQQEDSAVYLCASSLARLNTEAFFGQGTRLTVV.

This chain uses TRBV5-1 with TRBJ1-6, with D perhaps matching TRBD1 (5 bases). The V gene's germline CDR1 is SGHRS and CDR2 YFSETQ. Trimming stripped 2 bases from V and 0 bases from J, with 12 bases between. This CDR3 has 17 amino acids. The chain's CDR3 is CASSFTGPSSYNSPLHF. Here the CDR3 DNA reads TGCGCCAGCAGCTTTACAGGCCCGAGCTCCTATAATTCACCCCTCCACTTT.

This clone was recorded only once. The chain's CDR3 is CASSSYQGTTEAFF. The CDR3 nucleotides read TGTGCCAGCAGCTCCTATCAGGGGACCACTGAAGCTTTCTTT. V is TRBV7-9 and J is TRBJ1-1, with D possibly being TRBD1 (6 bases). Germline CDR1 SEHNR, CDR2 FQNEAQ (reference sequence). This CDR3 contains 14 residues. Trimming removed 4 bases at V and 4 bases at J, with 13 bases between.

The rearrangement links TRBV7-9 to TRBJ2-5; 8 nucleotides line up with TRBD1. Germline assignment: CDR1 SEHNR and CDR2 FQNEAQ (reference sequence). The CDR3 runs 15 residues. Trimming cost V 5 bases and J 2 bases; bases outside gene matches: 7. The CDR3 DNA reads as TGTGCCAGCAGCCGAAACACAGGGGGTCAAGAGACCCAGTACTTC. It translates to CASSRNTGGQETQYF.

This chain connects TRBV7-3 to TRBJ2-1; 9 bases align to TRBD1. The CDR3 has 16 amino acids. J lost 4 bases, V lost 5 bases, and 9 bases had no gene match. The germline V gene has CDR1 SGHTA and CDR2 FQGTGA. CDR3 amino acids: CASSAPDRGVYNEQFF. CDR3 in DNA: TGTGCCAGCAGCGCCCCAGACAGGGGGGTATACAATGAGCAGTTCTTC. Filled out from reference TRBV7-3 and TRBJ2-1, the complete variable domain reads GAGVSQTPSNKVTEKGKYVELRCDPISGHTALYWYRQSLGQGPEFLIYFQGTGAADDSGLPNDRFFAVRPEGSVSTLKIQRTERGDSAVYLCASSAPDRGVYNEQFFGPGTRLTVL.

This chain links TRBV6-5 with TRBJ1-1, with 7 bases fitting TRBD1. Germline V CDR1 and CDR2: MNHEY, SVGAGI. This CDR3 has 13 amino acids. J gave up 0 bases and V 8 bases, and 3 bases lay outside the gene matches. CDR3 amino acids: CASHRGLNTEAFF. The CDR3 DNA reads TGTGCCAGCCACAGGGGTCTGAACACTGAAGCTTTCTTT.

The chain couples TRBV5-1 to TRBJ2-1, with 7 positions matching TRBD1. The V gene end was trimmed by 2 bases and the J gene end by 6 bases; junction bases not matched to a gene: 2. This CDR3 spans 13 amino acids. Germline V gene data show CDR1 as SGHRS and CDR2 as YFSETQ. CDR3 in amino acids: CASSFRQGNEQFF. As DNA, the CDR3 is TGCGCCAGCAGCTTCCGACAGGGCAATGAGCAGTTCTTC.